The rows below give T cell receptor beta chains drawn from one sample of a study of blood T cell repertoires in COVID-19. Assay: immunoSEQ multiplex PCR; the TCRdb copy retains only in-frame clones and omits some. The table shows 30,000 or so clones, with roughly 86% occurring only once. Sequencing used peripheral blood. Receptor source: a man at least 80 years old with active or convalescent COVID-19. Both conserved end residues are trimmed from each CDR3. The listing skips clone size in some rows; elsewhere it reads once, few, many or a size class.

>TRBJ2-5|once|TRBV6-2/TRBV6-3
ASSDWGREETQY
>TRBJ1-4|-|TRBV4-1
ASSQDHPRATNEKLF
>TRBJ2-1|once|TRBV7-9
ASSLEGLNYNEQF
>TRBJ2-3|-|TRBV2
ASSEATSSDTQY
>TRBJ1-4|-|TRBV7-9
ASGTGFNEKLF
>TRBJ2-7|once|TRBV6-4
ASSGGEGGPTYEQY
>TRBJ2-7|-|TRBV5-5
ASSPGRRAYEQY
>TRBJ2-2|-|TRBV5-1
ASREELVSTGELF
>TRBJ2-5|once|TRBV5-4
ASTVQGVRETQY
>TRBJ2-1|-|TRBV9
ASSASGLTSGEQF
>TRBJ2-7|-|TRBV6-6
ASSQTGGGYEQY
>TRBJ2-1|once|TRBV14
ASSLIAGVGEQF
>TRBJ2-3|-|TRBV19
ASSRTGPSTDTQY
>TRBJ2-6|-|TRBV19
ASSMGGTGANVLT
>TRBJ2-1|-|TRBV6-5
ASKGTNYNEQF
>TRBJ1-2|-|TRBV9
ASSGTGGADYGYT
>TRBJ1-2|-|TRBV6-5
ASSSWTVNYGYT
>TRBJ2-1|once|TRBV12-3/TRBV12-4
ASSFEYGYEQF
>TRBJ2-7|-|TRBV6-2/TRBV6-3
ASSWTSGRTYEQY
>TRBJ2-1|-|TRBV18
ASSPRPGDYNEQF
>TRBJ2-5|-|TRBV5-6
ASSPVVGETQY
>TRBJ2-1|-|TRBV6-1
ASSEARLAGGNEQF
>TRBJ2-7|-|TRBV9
ASSVGGSSYEQY
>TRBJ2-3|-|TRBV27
ASSLPAGGGTDTQY
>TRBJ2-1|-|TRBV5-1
ASSLAPPGLVLHNEQF
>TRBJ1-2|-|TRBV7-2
ASSLDRYGYT
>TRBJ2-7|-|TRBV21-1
ASSWSRYEQY
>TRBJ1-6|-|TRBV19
ASSRDRLPNSPLH
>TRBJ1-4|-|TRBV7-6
ASSLLRTGGVANEKLF
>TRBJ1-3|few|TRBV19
ASSVGSSGNTIY
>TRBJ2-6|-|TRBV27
ASTQGLAGIGANVLT
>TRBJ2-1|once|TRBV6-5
ASKYAGGPYNEQF
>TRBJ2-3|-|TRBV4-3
ASSLDGPGNTQY
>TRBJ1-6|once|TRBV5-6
ASSPTGISPLH
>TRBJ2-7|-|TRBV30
ASRQGNYEQY
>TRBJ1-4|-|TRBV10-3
AISELGQHNEKLF
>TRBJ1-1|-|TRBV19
ASSLGVNTEAF